These 4 T cell receptor beta chains were all obtained from the same sample, sequenced in a study of T cell responses to AZD1222 COVID-19 vaccine. Profiling relied on immunoSEQ multiplex PCR, and the TCRdb table lists in-frame clones only, not all of them. The table shows approximately 110,000 clones, with roughly 87% occurring only once. The specimen was peripheral blood, collected 28 days after the second AZD1222 dose. Receptors were obtained from an adult who received the AZD1222 COVID-19 vaccine.

The chain uses TRBV24-1 and TRBJ1-2, with D possibly matching TRBD1 (5 bases). CDR1 is KGHDR and CDR2 is SFDVKD in the germline V gene. Between the trimmed V and J ends, which lost 3 bases and 7 bases, there was a span of 11 bases. CDR3 length equals 13 residues. CDR3 amino acids: CATSDRRGSGYTF. In DNA, the CDR3 is TGTGCCACCAGTGATCGTAGGGGTAGTGGCTACACCTTC.

The chain is built from TRBV19 and TRBJ2-2; 10 nucleotides line up with TRBD1. The CDR3 sequence is 15 residues long. Germline V gene lookup returns CDR1 LNHDA and CDR2 SQIVND (reference sequence). V gave up 8 bases and J gave up 3 bases; unmatched junction bases: 6. DNA of the CDR3: TGTGCCAGTCGAAGACAGGGGGCGGACACCGGGGAGCTGTTTTTT. This translates into CASRRQGADTGELFF.

As to this clone: Other DNA sequences in this specimen translate into the identical CDR3. The chain employs TRBV18 and TRBJ2-7; 10 bases map to TRBD1. V lost 0 bases and J lost 3; bases outside the gene matches: 2. The CDR3 sequence is 15 residues long. Germline CDR1 reads KGHSH; CDR2 reads LQKENI. The CDR3 loop is CASSPPGQGSYEQYF. The CDR3 DNA sequence: TGTGCCAGCTCACCACCGGGACAGGGGAGCTACGAGCAGTACTTC.

A single count supports this clone. This rearrangement joins TRBV18 to TRBJ2-7; TRBD1 matches at 8 bases. This CDR3 contains 12 residues. J gave up 6 bases and V 3 bases, and 1 base lay outside the gene matches. Germline V lookup: CDR1 KGHSH, CDR2 LQKENI. The CDR3: CASSPQGAEQYF. CDR3 sequence (DNA): TGTGCCAGCTCACCCCAGGGGGCCGAGCAGTACTTC.